This entry lists 17 T cell receptor beta chains sequenced from one sample in a study of cytomegalovirus exposure and HLA in healthy donors. A multiplex PCR was run with 60 Vbeta primers and 13 Jbeta primers. TCRdb's copy holds only in-frame clones and misses some; the assay was immunoSEQ multiplex PCR. The sample holds under 150,000 clones, roughly four fifths seen once. Sequencing input: PBMCs. These receptors all come from a woman aged 45-59 years in good health and CMV-seronegative.

This sequence joins TRBV14 and TRBJ1-4, with D tentatively TRBD1 (6 bases). Trimming removed 4 bases at V and 5 bases at J, with 17 bases between. Germline V CDR1 and CDR2: SGHDN, FVKESK. This CDR3 is 16 amino acids long. CDR3: CASSLLDSIQNEKLFF. The CDR3 DNA reads as TGTGCCAGCAGCCTTCTGGACAGCATTCAAAATGAAAAACTGTTTTTT.

The chain recombines TRBV30 with TRBJ2-5; D call uncertain. The CDR3 is 11 amino acids. Germline CDR1 reads GTSNPN; CDR2 reads SVGIG (reference sequence). V lost 8 bases, J lost 5 bases, and 12 bases lay in between. The CDR3 spells CALSVRETQYF. The CDR3 bases are TGTGCCCTCAGTGTGAGGGAGACCCAGTACTTC.

Comments on this clone: Other DNA sequences in the sample encode the same CDR3. The V and J genes are TRBV19 and TRBJ1-1; unclear D gene. Germline V gene lookup returns CDR1 LNHDA and CDR2 SQIVND (reference sequence). This CDR3 has 13 amino acids. Trimming took off 6 bases at V and 6 bases at J, with 14 bases between the two ends. CDR3 coding DNA: TGTGCCAGTAGCCCCTGGGGAGGGTCTGAAGCTTTCTTT. Amino acid sequence: CASSPWGGSEAFF.

The chain joins TRBV25-1 to TRBJ1-4; no reliable D call. The CDR3 length is 16 residues. V lost 3 bases and J 0 bases, leaving 11 bases between the germline ends. The germline CDR1 and CDR2 sequences are MGHDK and SYGVNS. Written as DNA, the CDR3 is TGTGCCAGCAGTGAGCTTGTGGCAGCAACTAATGAAAAACTGTTTTTT. This sequence encodes CASSELVAATNEKLFF. Based on the CDR3 plus reference TRBV25-1 and TRBJ1-4, the full variable domain is EADIYQTPRYLVIGTGKKITLECSQTMGHDKMYWYQQDPGMELHLIHYSYGVNSTEKGDLSSESTVSRIRTEHFPLTLESARPSHTSQYLCASSELVAATNEKLFFGSGTQLSVL.

The genes are TRBV9 and TRBJ1-1, with D hard to call. This CDR3 is 16 amino acids long. The germline CDR1 and CDR2 sequences are SGDLS and YYNGEE. Trimming removed 2 bases from V and 6 bases from J, with 20 bases in between. DNA for the CDR3: TGTGCCAGCAGCGTCGGCGATGGAGGGATTGCGGCTGAAGCTTTCTTT. It yields the protein CASSVGDGGIAAEAFF.

A few counts support this clone. This chain joins TRBV5-6 and TRBJ2-7; TRBD2 is a possible D gene (5 bases). V lost 2 bases to trimming and J lost 6 bases, with 15 bases between them. The CDR3 runs 14 residues. From germline, CDR1 is SGHDT and CDR2 YYEEEE. CDR3 coding DNA: TGTGCCAGCAGCTTCGGGTCGGGGAAAGGCGAGCAGTACTTC. As protein: CASSFGSGKGEQYF.

The chain links TRBV2 to TRBJ2-7; tentatively, D is TRBD1 (6 bases). Between the trimmed V and J ends, which lost 7 bases and 4 bases, there was a span of 14 bases. The germline V gene has CDR1 SNHLY and CDR2 FYNNEI. The CDR3 consists of 13 residues. In DNA, the CDR3 is TGTGCCAGCAACCGACAGGTTTCTTACGAGCAGTACGTC. Protein product: CASNRQVSYEQYV.

Regarding this clone: Compared with germline, one end of the junction differs, possibly owing to a read error. Written as DNA, the CDR3 is TGTGCTAGCAGCTTAGCGGCCAGGGCGGAGACCCAGTACTTC. It specifies CASSLAARAETQYF. The chain combines TRBV7-7 with TRBJ2-5; maybe TRBD2 (6 bases). Per the germline V gene, CDR1 is SSHAT and CDR2 is FNYEAQ (reference sequence). The CDR3 extends over 14 amino acids.

The chain carries TRBV21-1 and TRBJ2-7; the table's D call TRBD2 went unverified against the DNA. TRBV21-1 is a documented pseudogene. This CDR3 comprises 13 residues. The CDR3 coding sequence is TGTGCCAGCAGTCCAGCGGGGGCTCACGAGCAGTACGTC. Amino acid sequence: CASSPAGAHEQYV.

The J gene is TRBJ1-2, the V gene TRBV7-2, with 7 bases fitting TRBD1. Germline CDR1 is SGHTA and CDR2 is FQGNSA. The V segment lost 3 bases and the J segment 8 bases; nucleotides outside the gene matches: 12. This CDR3 has 15 amino acids. CDR3 sequence: CASSFAGTDPRGYTF. The CDR3 coding sequence is TGTGCCAGCAGCTTCGCCGGGACAGACCCACGAGGCTACACCTTC.

The chain uses TRBV30 and TRBJ2-1; the D gene is possibly TRBD2 (5 bases). V lost 5 bases, J lost 2 bases, and 13 bases lay in between. CDR1 is GTSNPN and CDR2 is SVGIG in the germline V gene (reference sequence). The length of the CDR3 is 14 residues. CDR3 residues: CAWGELRAYNEQFF. The CDR3 DNA sequence: TGTGCCTGGGGTGAGCTGCGGGCCTACAATGAGCAGTTCTTC. Full variable domain (remainder filled in from reference TRBV30 and TRBJ2-1): SQTIHQWPATLVQPVGSPLSLECTVEGTSNPNLYWYRQAAGRGLQLLFYSVGIGQISSEVPQNLSASRPQDRQFILSSKKLLLSDSGFYLCAWGELRAYNEQFFGPGTRLTVL.

V is TRBV6-5 and J is TRBJ1-2, with a possible D match to TRBD1 (5 bases). V was cut by 0 bases and J by 2 bases, with 10 bases left in between. Germline CDR1 MNHEY, CDR2 SVGAGI. The CDR3 runs 15 residues. CDR3: CASSYSRAGNYGYTF. The DNA of the CDR3 is TGTGCCAGCAGTTACTCTCGGGCAGGGAACTATGGCTACACCTTC.

V is TRBV2 and J is TRBJ1-3; 8 bases align to TRBD1. J lost 0 bases, V lost 8 bases, and 15 bases had no gene match. CDR3 length: 18 amino acids. From germline, CDR1 is SNHLY and CDR2 FYNNEI. The CDR3 nucleotides are TGTGCCAGCTCCGAGGGAGGCAGGGGGCTGGTCTCTGGAAACACCATATATTTT. Translated: CASSEGGRGLVSGNTIYF.

The genes are TRBV5-6 and TRBJ2-5; D gene ambiguous. V lost 3 bases to trimming and J lost 1 base, with 10 bases between them. In germline, CDR1 is SGHDT, CDR2 YYEEEE. This CDR3 is 14 amino acids long. The CDR3 sequence is CASSSGTVQETQYF. The DNA for the CDR3 is TGTGCCAGCAGCTCTGGAACAGTCCAAGAGACCCAGTACTTC.

The V call is TRBV25-1, the J call TRBJ2-7; 7 bases match TRBD2. Germline loops: CDR1 MGHDK, CDR2 SYGVNS. The CDR3 runs 15 residues. After removal of 0 bases from V and 4 bases from J, the junction contained 6 bases not matched to a gene. The CDR3 loop reads CASSEYGGDGYEQYF. The CDR3 region has the DNA TGTGCCAGCAGTGAATATGGGGGGGACGGATACGAGCAGTACTTC.

The J gene is TRBJ1-1, the V gene TRBV29-1; D is ambiguous. This CDR3 region has 12 residues. The germline CDR1 and CDR2 sequences are SQVTM and ANQGSEA. The germline V and J ends were trimmed by 0 bases and 8 bases, with 10 bases remaining between them. The CDR3 sequence is CSVEELPGEAFF. The CDR3 nucleotides read TGCAGCGTTGAAGAATTACCAGGCGAAGCTTTCTTT.

This chain joins TRBV5-4 and TRBJ2-2, with 9 nucleotides matching TRBD1. The CDR3 has 15 residues. The J segment lost 1 base and the V segment lost 7 bases, leaving 5 bases of the junction unmatched. From germline, CDR1 is SGHNT and CDR2 YYREEE (reference sequence). CDR3 DNA: TGTGCCAGCTCGGAGGGACAGGGGAACACCGGGGAGCTGTTTTTT. Amino acid sequence: CASSEGQGNTGELFF.